This TCR beta chain was sequenced for a study of T-cell reconstitution after alpha-beta-depleted transplantation in children (dated by TCRdb to 2016 to 2017). About the full investigation: Using TCR repertoire profiling, the study followed T-cell immune reconstitution in a quantitative way in children after TCRalphabeta/CD19-depleted allogeneic hematopoietic cell transplantation.

To note about this clonotype: The antigen this receptor binds is unknown. Within one base of it there is no much larger clone, and no base qualities were kept.

The germline V gene encodes CDR1 DFQATT and CDR2 SNEGSKA (reference sequence). From its cysteine to its phenylalanine, the CDR3 spans 14 amino acids. The retained sequence is limited to the CDR3, 42 bases, with the frame set at the first base. V is pruned by 6 bases and J by 0 bases, leaving 4 bases of the junction without a gene match. The library was obtained by PCR. The sequencing machine was an Illumina HiSeq 2500. To normalize quantification of the TCRbeta repertoire, the TCR libraries were built with molecular barcoding that relied on unique molecular identifiers. TCRdb passed the public sequencing reads through fastp at Q25 and MiXCR, retaining productive beta sequences. Under each unique CDR3 protein, matching rows form one entry showing the most common genes and DNA. This sample comprises around 380,000 distinct CDR3 sequences, approximately 10% of them detected only once. 4.5% to 6% of the sample comes from the top ten.

The material sequenced was PBMCs from the stem cell graft donor, taken from the stem cell graft. The origin of this receptor is a human donor who donated a stem cell graft to a child with acute myeloid leukemia. The chain uses TRBV20-1 and TRBJ2-1; 8 bases in the middle match TRBD2. The CDR3: CSAEGLGSYNEQFF. The sequenced DNA is TGCAGTGCCGAGGGACTAGGCTCCTACAATGAGCAGTTCTTC.